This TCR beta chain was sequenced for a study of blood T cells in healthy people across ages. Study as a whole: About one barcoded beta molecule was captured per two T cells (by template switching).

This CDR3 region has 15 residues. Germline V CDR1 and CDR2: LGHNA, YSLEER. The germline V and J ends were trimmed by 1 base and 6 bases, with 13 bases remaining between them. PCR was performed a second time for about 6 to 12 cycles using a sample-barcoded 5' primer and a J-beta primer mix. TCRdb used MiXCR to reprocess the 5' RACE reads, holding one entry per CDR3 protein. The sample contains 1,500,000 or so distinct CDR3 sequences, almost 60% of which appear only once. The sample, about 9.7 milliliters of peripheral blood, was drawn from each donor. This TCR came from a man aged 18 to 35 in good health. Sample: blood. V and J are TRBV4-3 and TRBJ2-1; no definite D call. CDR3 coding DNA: TGCGCCAGCAGCCAAGGAGCCCTACAGATCAATGAGCAGTTCTTC. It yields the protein CASSQGALQINEQFF.